The 22 T cell receptor beta chains listed next were all sequenced from one sample in a study of CD8 T cells in ankylosing spondylitis. TCRdb reanalysed the 5' RACE reads using MiXCR and keeps one entry per CDR3 protein. The repertoire includes about 30,000 distinct CDR3 sequences, about 5.6% of them detected once, and over 1.5% sits in the top ten. Sequences were obtained from blood, either unsorted or a sorted T cell fraction (not recorded which). These receptors all stem from a female donor with ankylosing spondylitis or in good health (not recorded which).

J is TRBJ2-5 and V is TRBV9; 7 bases match TRBD1. The V and J ends lost 2 bases and 5 bases, in that order; junction bases with no gene match: 12. This CDR3 is 16 amino acids long. The V gene's germline CDR1 is SGDLS and CDR2 YYNGEE. CDR3 amino acids: CASSVSTGVGGETQYF. In DNA form, the CDR3 reads TGTGCCAGCAGCGTCTCCACAGGGGTAGGCGGGGAGACCCAGTACTTC.

In its sample, this clonotype is medium-sized. The V gene is TRBV9, the J gene TRBJ2-1, with TRBD2 identical over 12 bases. In germline, CDR1 is SGDLS, CDR2 YYNGEE. This CDR3 is built from 15 residues. V shed 4 bases and J 5 bases; nucleotides not matched to a gene: 4. The CDR3 coding sequence is TGTGCCAGCAGCAGTCTAGCGGGGGGGCACAATGAGCAGTTCTTC. Protein product: CASSSLAGGHNEQFF.

There are many counts of this clonotype. The gene calls are TRBV9 and TRBJ2-5; D might be TRBD2 (6 bases). The CDR3 is 14 residues long. The V end was cut by 0 bases, the J end by 2 bases, with 8 bases between. Germline loops: CDR1 SGDLS, CDR2 YYNGEE. In DNA, the CDR3 is TGTGCCAGCAGCGTAGCGGGGACTCAAGAGACCCAGTACTTC. It translates to CASSVAGTQETQYF.

This clonotype has at least ten counts. CDR3 in amino acids: CASSPDRDGNEKLFF. In DNA, the CDR3 is TGTGCCAGCAGCCCCGACAGGGACGGTAATGAAAAACTGTTTTTT. The gene calls are TRBV9 and TRBJ1-4; 7 nucleotides match TRBD1. This CDR3 has 15 amino acids. The V and J ends lost 4 bases and 4 bases, in that order; junction bases with no gene match: 7. Looked up from germline, CDR1 is SGDLS and CDR2 is YYNGEE.

This clonotype was found many times. The J gene is TRBJ2-2, the V gene TRBV9, with 8 bases identical to TRBD1. CDR1 is SGDLS, CDR2 YYNGEE, per germline. V lost 4 bases to trimming and J lost 4 bases; unmatched junction nucleotides: 6. The CDR3 has 15 amino acids. The CDR3 coding sequence is TGTGCCAGCAGCTCCGGACAGGGAGGCACCGGGGAGCTGTTTTTT. Translation gives CASSSGQGGTGELFF.

This clonotype was seen many times. V gene TRBV9 combines with J gene TRBJ1-1; maybe TRBD1 (5 bases). Germline V gene lookup returns CDR1 SGDLS and CDR2 YYNGEE. Trimming pared 4 bases from V and 1 base from J, leaving 17 bases between. The CDR3 length is 16 residues. The DNA for the CDR3 is TGTGCCAGCAGCCCCCGACGCGAGGGGCGGAACACTGAAGCTTTCTTT. Protein sequence: CASSPRREGRNTEAFF.

Many counts were recorded for this clonotype. The V and J genes are TRBV9 and TRBJ2-6; 8 bases line up with TRBD1. V dropped 1 base and J dropped 4; count of bases not matched to a gene: 4. CDR3 length equals 16 residues. Germline V lookup: CDR1 SGDLS, CDR2 YYNGEE. For the CDR3, the DNA is TGTGCCAGCAGCGTACACGGACAGGGCGGGGCCAACGTCCTGACTTTC. It encodes CASSVHGQGGANVLTF.

To note about this clonotype: The conserved phenylalanine or tryptophan is not found at the CDR3 terminus, so this likely reflects a read error. The V call is TRBV9, the J call TRBJ1-4, with D tentatively TRBD1 (5 bases). This CDR3 comprises 16 residues. Germline V lookup: CDR1 SGDLS, CDR2 YYNGEE. Trimming left V 0 bases short and J 7 bases short, with 16 bases between. In DNA form, the CDR3 reads TGTGCCAGCAGCGTAGGCCTAGGGGAGCGGGGTGAAAAACTGTTTTCT. The encoded protein is CASSVGLGERGEKLFS.

This clonotype was recorded many times. The rearrangement joins TRBV21-1 to TRBJ2-7; the table's TRBD1 call for D was not verified on the DNA. TRBV21-1 counts as a pseudogene. This CDR3 is built from 15 residues. As DNA, the CDR3 is TGTGCCAGCAGCCCGCGGACCCCCGGATGTTACGAGCAGTACTTC. This encodes CASSPRTPGCYEQYF.

In this sample, this clonotype turned up many times. This sequence joins TRBV9 and TRBJ2-2; tentative D call: TRBD2 (5 bases). The CDR3 is 16 residues long. Germline V gives CDR1 SGDLS, CDR2 YYNGEE. V lost 0 bases and J lost 0, with 9 bases in between. CDR3 DNA sequence: TGTGCCAGCAGCGTAGGAGCGGAGACGAACACCGGGGAGCTGTTTTTT. This sequence encodes CASSVGAETNTGELFF.

In its sample, this clonotype was seen many times. This chain joins TRBV9 and TRBJ1-1, with 8 bases lining up with TRBD1. With V trimmed by 0 bases and J by 0 bases, 4 bases remained unmatched. Germline CDR1 SGDLS, CDR2 YYNGEE. This CDR3 has 16 amino acids. The DNA of the CDR3 is TGTGCCAGCAGCGTAGTCGGGACAGGAATGAACACTGAAGCTTTCTTT. As protein: CASSVVGTGMNTEAFF.

This rearrangement joins TRBV9 to TRBJ2-2, with 11 bases aligning to TRBD2. CDR1 is SGDLS, CDR2 YYNGEE, per germline. This CDR3 region has 16 residues. Trimming at V came to 4 bases and at J to 5 bases, leaving 7 bases not matched to a gene. CDR3 sequence: CASSRTLAGETGELFF. The CDR3 coding sequence is TGTGCCAGCAGCCGGACACTAGCGGGGGAAACCGGGGAGCTGTTTTTT.

At least ten counts were recorded for this clonotype. The chain couples TRBV9 to TRBJ1-6, with D perhaps TRBD1 (5 bases). Trimming took off 0 bases at V and 6 bases at J, with 13 bases between the two ends. The CDR3 length is 16 residues. Per germline, CDR1 SGDLS and CDR2 YYNGEE. In DNA form, the CDR3 reads TGTGCCAGCAGCGTAGGGTCAGGGTTGGGTAATTCACCCCTCCACTTT. Its translation is CASSVGSGLGNSPLHF.

This clonotype was seen many times. The J gene is TRBJ1-3, the V gene TRBV9; D possibly corresponds to TRBD1 (6 bases). This CDR3 region has 15 residues. Germline V gene sequence: CDR1 SGDLS, CDR2 YYNGEE. Trimming took off 4 bases at V and 2 bases at J, with 13 bases between the two ends. The CDR3 DNA is TGTGCCAGCAGCTCAGCAGGGGTAACTGGAAACACCATATATTTT. It encodes CASSSAGVTGNTIYF.

This clonotype was counted at least ten times. The genes are TRBV9 and TRBJ1-3, with D perhaps TRBD1 (6 bases). The CDR3 runs 15 residues. Trimming stripped 5 bases from V and 0 bases from J, with 12 bases between. CDR1 and CDR2 from the germline V gene are SGDLS and YYNGEE. The CDR3 is CASRDGQNSGNTIYF. In DNA form, the CDR3 reads TGTGCCAGCAGGGACGGACAGAACTCTGGAAACACCATATATTTT.

This clonotype was seen at least ten times. The chain has TRBV9 and TRBJ2-2; 7 bases line up with TRBD2. The germline V gene has CDR1 SGDLS and CDR2 YYNGEE. The CDR3 runs to 16 residues. The junction had 13 bases not matched to a gene; V was cut back by 4 bases and J by 7 bases. CDR3 nucleotides: TGTGCCAGCAGCCCCCACCGGGGAGGGACGGGCGGGGAGCTGTTTTTT. As protein: CASSPHRGGTGGELFF. Together with reference TRBV9 and TRBJ2-2, the CDR3 gives the full variable domain: DSGVTQTPKHLITATGQRVTLRCSPRSGDLSVYWYQQSLDQGLQFLIQYYNGEERAKGNILERFSAQQFPDLHSELNLSSLELGDSALYFCASSPHRGGTGGELFFGEGSRLTVL.

This clonotype came up many times. V usage is TRBV9 and J usage is TRBJ2-4, with D perhaps TRBD1 or TRBD2 (5 bases each). The CDR3 consists of 16 residues. Germline V gives CDR1 SGDLS, CDR2 YYNGEE. Trimming removed 0 bases from V and 0 bases from J, with 10 bases in between. The CDR3 region is CASSVAPGLAKNIQYF. Here the CDR3 DNA reads TGTGCCAGCAGCGTAGCTCCGGGGCTAGCCAAAAACATTCAGTACTTC.

This chain joins TRBV9 and TRBJ1-1, with D unclear. This CDR3 region has 14 residues. V was pared by 2 bases and J by 1 base, with 9 bases between. Germline CDR1 reads SGDLS; CDR2 reads YYNGEE. The CDR3 bases are TGTGCCAGCAGCGTCCTGCCGGGGAACACTGAAGCTTTCTTT. Its protein product is CASSVLPGNTEAFF. Supplemented by reference TRBV9 and TRBJ1-1, the full variable domain reads DSGVTQTPKHLITATGQRVTLRCSPRSGDLSVYWYQQSLDQGLQFLIQYYNGEERAKGNILERFSAQQFPDLHSELNLSSLELGDSALYFCASSVLPGNTEAFFGQGTRLTVV.

This clonotype came up many times. V gene TRBV9 combines with J gene TRBJ2-1; the D is unclear. Looked up from germline, CDR1 is SGDLS and CDR2 is YYNGEE. V lost 0 bases and J 7 bases, leaving 14 bases between the germline ends. CDR3 length equals 15 residues. The CDR3 bases are TGTGCCAGCAGCGTAGACCCAGTTCGAAGGAATGAGCAGTTCTTC. Translated, it gives CASSVDPVRRNEQFF.

This clonotype was detected ten times or more. This chain links TRBV9 with TRBJ2-3; D is perhaps TRBD1 or TRBD2 (6 bases each). Trimming shortened V by 2 bases and J by 0 bases, and 10 bases separated the two germline ends. There are 15 residues in the CDR3. Germline V lookup: CDR1 SGDLS, CDR2 YYNGEE. Here the CDR3 DNA reads TGTGCCAGCAGCGTTTCGGGGGCTAGCACAGATACGCAGTATTTT. The encoded protein is CASSVSGASTDTQYF.

This clonotype has at least ten counts. This chain uses TRBV7-4 with TRBJ2-4; no clear D gene. Trimming left V 4 bases short and J 2 bases short, with 15 bases between. The CDR3 spans 16 residues. The germline CDR1 and CDR2 sequences are SGHVT and SQSDAQ. CDR3 bases: TGTGCCAGCAGCTCTGAGGACCCAGTTCCCAAAAACATTCAGTACTTC. Its protein is CASSSEDPVPKNIQYF.

This chain links TRBV9 with TRBJ2-7, with D possibly matching TRBD1 (6 bases). Trimming cost V 4 bases and J 2 bases, with 16 bases left between them. Germline V gene data show CDR1 as SGDLS and CDR2 as YYNGEE. This CDR3 spans 15 amino acids. DNA of the CDR3: TGTGCCAGCAGCCCCATAGGTGGGACAACCTACGAGCAGTACTTC. Amino acids: CASSPIGGTTYEQYF.